A single sample gave rise to the 32 T cell receptor beta chains below, sequenced in a study of vaccination and CD4 T cells after COVID-19. Scientists ran DNA taken from cultured CD4+ T cells through the Oncomine TCR Beta short-read assay for sequencing. TCRdb called the PCR reads again in MiXCR, with one record for every CDR3 protein. The sample contains about 15,000 distinct CDR3 sequences, about 80% of which appear only once. The treatment denotes: roughly 11-day PBMC culture with coronavirus spike peptide pools or control peptides (ViraFEST assay). These receptors are not linked to any known antigen. The specimen was CD4+ T cells from blood, cultured in vitro. The receptors derive from a human donor who had recovered from COVID-19.

This clonotype was observed once. This chain uses TRBV6-5 with TRBJ2-7, with D possibly matching TRBD2 (5 bases). Germline CDR1 reads MNHEY; CDR2 reads SVGAGI. This CDR3 has 13 residues. V was clipped by 0 bases and J by 6 bases, with 9 bases between them. CDR3 amino acids: CASSYSRGLEQYF. The CDR3 DNA reads as TGTGCCAGCAGTTACTCTCGCGGACTCGAGCAGTACTTC.

This CDR3 reads CASSLVRGSYNEQFF. For the CDR3, the DNA is TGTGCCAGCAGCTTAGTAAGGGGGTCCTACAATGAGCAGTTCTTC. The rearrangement links TRBV7-2 to TRBJ2-1; a possible D gene is TRBD1 (6 bases). The CDR3 is 15 amino acids. The V end lost 1 base, the J end lost 1 base, and 8 bases lay between the germline ends. Germline loops: CDR1 SGHTA, CDR2 FQGNSA.

J is TRBJ2-3 and V is TRBV7-2; D might be TRBD1 or TRBD2, each matching 5 bases. The germline CDR1 and CDR2 sequences are SGHTA and FQGNSA. With 1 base removed from V and 3 bases from J, the gap between germline ends came to 11 bases. This CDR3 spans 15 amino acids. CDR3: CASSLGGDMTDTQYF. CDR3 coding DNA: TGTGCCAGCAGCTTAGGAGGGGATATGACAGATACGCAGTATTTT.

This clonotype is a singleton in its sample. This rearrangement joins TRBV20-1 to TRBJ1-5; the D gene is possibly TRBD1 (5 bases). Germline values: CDR1 DFQATT, CDR2 SNEGSKA (reference sequence). The CDR3 loop spans 13 amino acids. Trimming took off 4 bases at V and 7 bases at J, with 14 bases between the two ends. In nucleotides, the CDR3 is TGCAGTGCTATACCAGGGCCTAGCCAGCCCCAGCATTTT. Protein sequence: CSAIPGPSQPQHF.

The J gene is TRBJ1-1, the V gene TRBV2; D is perhaps TRBD1 (6 bases). V lost 8 bases and J 6 bases, leaving 10 bases between the germline ends. CDR1 and CDR2 from the germline V gene are SNHLY and FYNNEI. This CDR3 comprises 11 residues. This chain's CDR3 is CASGGGPEAFF. As DNA, the CDR3 is TGTGCCAGCGGGGGGGGCCCTGAAGCTTTCTTT.

This CDR3 reads CASSLQGATEAFF. The CDR3, as DNA: TGTGCCAGCAGCTTACAGGGGGCCACTGAAGCTTTCTTT. The rearrangement uses TRBV11-2 and TRBJ1-1; 8 bases match TRBD1. Trimming cost V 2 bases and J 4 bases; bases outside gene matches: 0. Germline loops: CDR1 SGHAT, CDR2 FQNNGV. The CDR3 is 13 residues long.

This clonotype has a single count. The rearrangement uses TRBV11-2 and TRBJ2-7; D may correspond to TRBD1 or TRBD2 (5 bases each). Germline CDR1 SGHAT, CDR2 FQNNGV. The V end was cut by 2 bases, the J end by 4 bases, with 15 bases between. The CDR3 spans 15 residues. CDR3 region: CASSLRGDPGYEQYF. For the CDR3, the DNA is TGTGCCAGCAGCTTAAGGGGCGACCCGGGGTACGAGCAGTACTTC.

V usage is TRBV2 and J usage is TRBJ1-6; D remains unclear. The V and J ends lost 3 bases and 10 bases respectively, with 13 bases between them. In germline, CDR1 is SNHLY, CDR2 FYNNEI. The CDR3 consists of 14 residues. The CDR3 nucleotides read TGTGCCAGCAGTGACAGGTCGGGTGGATCACCCCTCCACTTT. Translating gives CASSDRSGGSPLHF.

This rearrangement joins TRBV18 to TRBJ2-7; possible D gene TRBD1, 6 bases. Trimming pared 0 bases from V and 0 bases from J, leaving 12 bases between. Germline CDR1 reads KGHSH; CDR2 reads LQKENI. CDR3 length equals 16 residues. The CDR3 here is CASSPPYGQSSYEQYF. DNA for the CDR3: TGTGCCAGCTCACCACCGTACGGACAGAGCTCCTACGAGCAGTACTTC.

This chain joins TRBV6-1 and TRBJ1-1; D is uncertain. This CDR3 has 13 amino acids. The germline V and J ends were trimmed by 2 bases and 5 bases, with 9 bases remaining between them. Germline lookup yields CDR1 MNHNS and CDR2 SASEGT. The CDR3 sequence is CASSETLRTEAFF. Here the CDR3 DNA reads TGTGCCAGCAGTGAAACTCTGAGGACTGAAGCTTTCTTT.

The CDR3 is CASSPTKGQRGPFFYGYTF. The CDR3 DNA is TGTGCCAGCAGCCCAACCAAGGGACAGAGAGGCCCATTCTTCTATGGCTACACCTTC. The chain combines TRBV11-2 with TRBJ1-2, with 7 bases lining up with TRBD1. The CDR3 loop spans 19 amino acids. V lost 5 bases, J lost 4 bases, and 22 bases stayed unmatched. The germline CDR1 and CDR2 sequences are SGHAT and FQNNGV.

This chain uses TRBV7-2 with TRBJ2-1; 10 nucleotides line up with TRBD2. The germline V gene has CDR1 SGHTA and CDR2 FQGNSA. The CDR3 extends over 18 amino acids. Losses at the gene ends were 1 base for V and 0 bases for J; bases not matched to a gene: 6. As DNA, the CDR3 is TGTGCCAGCAGCTTAGAGGTGTCTAGCGGGAGCTCCTACAATGAGCAGTTCTTC. The encoded protein is CASSLEVSSGSSYNEQFF.

This chain links TRBV20-1 with TRBJ1-5, with D possibly matching TRBD1 (5 bases). CDR1 and CDR2 (germline): DFQATT, SNEGSKA (reference sequence). The CDR3 has 15 amino acids. V lost 3 bases and J 2 bases, leaving 14 bases between the germline ends. The CDR3 region has the DNA TGCAGTGCTAGTAGACAGTTGGGGGGCAATCAGCCCCAGCATTTT. Translating it yields CSASRQLGGNQPQHF.

Only one count was recorded for this clonotype. This sequence joins TRBV6-2 or TRBV6-3 and TRBJ2-7; D remains unclear. V was pared by 10 bases and J by 3 bases, with 13 bases between. Per the germline V gene, CDR1 is MNHEY and CDR2 is SVGEGT. The CDR3 sequence is 12 residues long. Here the CDR3 reads CATARVGYEQYF. The CDR3, as DNA: TGTGCCACCGCCCGGGTGGGCTACGAGCAGTACTTC.

The chain has TRBV20-1 and TRBJ2-3; tentative D call: TRBD1 (6 bases). Deletions cut 4 bases from V and 4 bases from J, with 18 bases between. CDR1 and CDR2 from the germline V gene are DFQATT and SNEGSKA (reference sequence). The CDR3 consists of 15 residues. This chain's CDR3 is CSATDPGGRADTQYF. CDR3 nucleotides: TGCAGTGCTACCGACCCTGGGGGCAGGGCAGATACGCAGTATTTT.

The chain is built from TRBV15 and TRBJ1-1, with D uncertain. V was trimmed by 1 base and J by 0 bases, leaving 9 bases between them. Germline CDR1 is LNHNV and CDR2 is YYDKDF (reference sequence). CDR3 length: 15 amino acids. CDR3 amino acids: CATSRVQAMNTEAFF. CDR3 nucleotide sequence: TGTGCCACCAGCAGAGTCCAGGCTATGAACACTGAAGCTTTCTTT.

The chain carries TRBV28 and TRBJ2-5; D not resolved. This CDR3 spans 12 amino acids. The ends were cut back, 10 bases at V and 1 base at J, with 10 bases in the middle. Per germline, CDR1 MDHEN and CDR2 SYDVKM. CDR3 nucleotides: TGTGCCAATACAGTGCTCCAAGAGACCCAGTACTTC. It specifies CANTVLQETQYF.

This clonotype was counted a few times. The chain uses TRBV20-1 and TRBJ1-2, with D possibly matching TRBD1 (5 bases). The V end was cut by 0 bases, the J end by 8 bases, with 22 bases between. CDR3 size: 16 residues. Germline CDR1 and CDR2: DFQATT and SNEGSKA (reference sequence). The CDR3 here is CSAREGAGQRSYGYTF. In DNA form, the CDR3 reads TGCAGTGCTAGAGAAGGGGCGGGGCAGAGGAGCTACGGCTACACCTTC.

The gene calls are TRBV15 and TRBJ1-3, with D possibly being TRBD1 (6 bases). The CDR3 spans 14 residues. The V gene's germline CDR1 is LNHNV and CDR2 YYDKDF (reference sequence). V lost 7 bases, J lost 7 bases, and 17 bases lay in between. CDR3 bases: TGTGCCACCACCCGTGAAGGGGGGGGGAACACCATATATTTT. Encoded protein: CATTREGGGNTIYF.

This clonotype appeared once. V is TRBV27 and J is TRBJ1-6; D may be TRBD1 (5 bases). Trimming removed 8 bases at V and 9 bases at J, with 17 bases between. Looked up from germline, CDR1 is MNHEY and CDR2 is SMNVEV (reference sequence). The CDR3 totals 14 residues. The CDR3 region has the DNA TGTGCCAGCGCGACTACCTCAGGGAGTTCACCCCTCCACTTT. It yields the protein CASATTSGSSPLHF.

The chain joins TRBV20-1 to TRBJ2-1; TRBD2 might be the D (6 bases). Trimming shortened V by 6 bases and J by 3 bases, and 15 bases separated the two germline ends. CDR3 length equals 14 residues. Germline V CDR1 and CDR2: DFQATT, SNEGSKA (reference sequence). CDR3 protein: CSAPRLVIYNEQFF. CDR3 nucleotides: TGCAGTGCCCCCCGACTAGTTATCTACAATGAGCAGTTCTTC.

This rearrangement joins TRBV6-2 or TRBV6-3 to TRBJ1-1, with D unresolved. The CDR3 is 14 amino acids. Germline loops: CDR1 MNHEY, CDR2 SVGEGT. V shed 6 bases and J shed 1 base, with 12 bases lying between them. The CDR3 DNA follows: TGTGCCAGCAGGAGGCCTGCAGAGAACACTGAAGCTTTCTTT. Its protein product is CASRRPAENTEAFF.

The chain carries TRBV6-1 and TRBJ2-7; TRBD1 might be the D (5 bases). This CDR3 contains 15 residues. Between the trimmed V and J ends, which lost 7 bases and 2 bases, there was a span of 18 bases. The germline V gene encodes CDR1 MNHNS and CDR2 SASEGT. The CDR3 reads CASTDLDQGTYEQYF. In nucleotides, the CDR3 is TGTGCCAGCACGGACCTCGATCAGGGAACCTACGAGCAGTACTTC.

This clonotype was detected once. This chain links TRBV6-1 with TRBJ1-6; 8 nucleotides line up with TRBD1. CDR1 and CDR2 from the germline V gene are MNHNS and SASEGT. The V gene end was trimmed by 8 bases and the J gene end by 6 bases; junction bases not matched to a gene: 18. The CDR3 totals 18 residues. CDR3 loop: CASGVGGTGSISNSPLHF. The CDR3, as DNA: TGTGCCAGCGGGGTCGGTGGGACAGGTTCAATATCTAATTCACCCCTCCACTTT.

V usage is TRBV5-6 and J usage is TRBJ2-5; TRBD2 matches 7 bases. This CDR3 spans 16 amino acids. V trimming: 1 base; J trimming: 0 bases; junction bases outside the gene matches: 6. Germline CDR1 reads SGHDT; CDR2 reads YYEEEE. The chain's CDR3 is CASSLYGGFNQETQYF. In nucleotides, the CDR3 is TGTGCCAGCAGCTTGTACGGGGGGTTTAACCAAGAGACCCAGTACTTC.

The V call is TRBV7-2, the J call TRBJ2-5, with 10 nucleotides matching TRBD2. The CDR3 length is 18 residues. Per germline, CDR1 SGHTA and CDR2 FQGNSA. V lost 5 bases and J lost 2; bases outside the gene matches: 14. The CDR3 region is CASSQNSRLAGQQETQYF. The CDR3 DNA follows: TGTGCCAGCAGCCAAAACTCCAGACTAGCGGGCCAACAAGAGACCCAGTACTTC.

The rearrangement links TRBV10-1 to TRBJ2-3; no definite D call. Germline CDR1 reads WNHNN; CDR2 reads SYGVQD (reference sequence). The ends were cut back, 0 bases at V and 3 bases at J, with 10 bases in the middle. The CDR3 runs to 15 residues. DNA of the CDR3: TGCGCCAGCAGTGAGTCGTCTCCGGGTACAGATACGCAGTATTTT. Amino acid sequence: CASSESSPGTDTQYF.

The J gene is TRBJ1-6, the V gene TRBV6-1, with a possible D match to TRBD1 (5 bases). The germline V gene has CDR1 MNHNS and CDR2 SASEGT. Trimming shortened V by 6 bases and J by 7 bases, and 22 bases separated the two germline ends. The CDR3 is 17 amino acids. The CDR3 coding sequence is TGTGCCAGCAGGGGAGTTGGCGTCAGGGTCGGGAATTCACCCCTCCACTTT. It codes for CASRGVGVRVGNSPLHF.

The chain couples TRBV7-2 to TRBJ1-5; D uncertain. Between the trimmed V and J ends, which lost 0 bases and 10 bases, there was a span of 7 bases. There are 12 residues in the CDR3. CDR1 is SGHTA, CDR2 FQGNSA, per germline. The CDR3 loop reads CASSLAGFPQHF. The CDR3 DNA is TGTGCCAGCAGCTTAGCCGGCTTTCCCCAGCATTTT.

This clonotype rates as large (0.1 to 1%). V is TRBV19 and J is TRBJ1-1, with D uncertain. CDR1 LNHDA and CDR2 SQIVND come from the germline V gene (reference sequence). V lost 4 bases and J lost 1, with 13 bases in between. CDR3 size: 15 residues. CDR3: CASSKSWLANTEAFF. DNA of the CDR3: TGTGCCAGTAGTAAATCCTGGCTAGCGAACACTGAAGCTTTCTTT.

This clonotype was seen a few times. V is TRBV7-8 and J is TRBJ2-5, with D possibly TRBD2 on 6 matching bases. Per the germline V gene, CDR1 is SGHVS and CDR2 is FQNEAQ. V gave up 6 bases and J gave up 2 bases, with 10 bases separating them. This CDR3 has 13 residues. DNA for the CDR3: TGTGCCAGCAGGTTTAGCGGTCAAGAGACCCAGTACTTC. Encoded protein: CASRFSGQETQYF.

This clonotype was seen just once. The chain couples TRBV30 to TRBJ2-4, with D unresolved. Germline CDR1 reads GTSNPN; CDR2 reads SVGIG (reference sequence). CDR3 size: 13 residues. The V and J ends lost 1 base and 3 bases respectively, with 7 bases between them. Here the CDR3 reads CAWSGTNKNIQYF. The CDR3 nucleotides read TGTGCCTGGAGTGGCACAAACAAAAACATTCAGTACTTC.